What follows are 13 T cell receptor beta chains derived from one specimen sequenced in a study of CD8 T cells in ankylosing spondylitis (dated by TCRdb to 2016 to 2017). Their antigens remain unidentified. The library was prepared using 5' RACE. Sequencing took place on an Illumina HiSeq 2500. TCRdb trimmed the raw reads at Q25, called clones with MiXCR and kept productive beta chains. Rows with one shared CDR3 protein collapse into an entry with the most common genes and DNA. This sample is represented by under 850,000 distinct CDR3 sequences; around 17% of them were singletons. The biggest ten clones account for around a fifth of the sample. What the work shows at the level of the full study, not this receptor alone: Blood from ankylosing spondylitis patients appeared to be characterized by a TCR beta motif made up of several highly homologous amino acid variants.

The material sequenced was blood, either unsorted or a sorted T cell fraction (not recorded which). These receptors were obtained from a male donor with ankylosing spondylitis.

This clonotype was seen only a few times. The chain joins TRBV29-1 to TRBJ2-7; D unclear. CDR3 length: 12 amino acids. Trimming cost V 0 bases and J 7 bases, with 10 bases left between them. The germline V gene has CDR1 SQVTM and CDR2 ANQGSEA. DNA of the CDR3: TGCAGCGTTGAAGATCTCAGGTTAGAGCAGTACTTC. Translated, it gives CSVEDLRLEQYF.

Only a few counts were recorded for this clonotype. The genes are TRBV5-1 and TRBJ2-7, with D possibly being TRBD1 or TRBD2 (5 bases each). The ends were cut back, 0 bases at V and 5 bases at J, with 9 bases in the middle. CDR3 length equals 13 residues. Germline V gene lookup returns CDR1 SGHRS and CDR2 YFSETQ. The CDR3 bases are TGCGCCAGCAGCTTGGCAGGGACCCACGAGCAGTACTTC. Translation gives CASSLAGTHEQYF.

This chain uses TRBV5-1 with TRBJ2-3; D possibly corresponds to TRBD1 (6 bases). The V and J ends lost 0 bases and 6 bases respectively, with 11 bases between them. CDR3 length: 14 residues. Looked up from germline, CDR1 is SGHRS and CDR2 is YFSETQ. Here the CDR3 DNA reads TGCGCCAGCAGCTTGGGGGGGCCGGGGGATACGCAGTATTTT. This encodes CASSLGGPGDTQYF.

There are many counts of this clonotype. The CDR3 spells CASSLQGMNTEAFF. The CDR3 bases are TGTGCCAGCAGTTTACAGGGGATGAACACTGAAGCTTTCTTT. The rearrangement uses TRBV27 and TRBJ1-1, with a possible D match to TRBD1 (6 bases). V was cut by 2 bases and J by 0 bases, with 7 bases left in between. CDR1 is MNHEY and CDR2 is SMNVEV in the germline V gene (reference sequence). The CDR3 has 14 amino acids.

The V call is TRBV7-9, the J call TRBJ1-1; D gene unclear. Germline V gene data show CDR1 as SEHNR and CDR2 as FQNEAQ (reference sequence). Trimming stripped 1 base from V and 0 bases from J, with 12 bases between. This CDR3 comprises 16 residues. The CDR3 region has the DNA TGTGCCAGCAGCTTAGATCCCCCCCCTATGAACACTGAAGCTTTCTTT. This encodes CASSLDPPPMNTEAFF. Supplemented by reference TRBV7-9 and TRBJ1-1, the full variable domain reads DTGVSQNPRHKITKRGQNVTFRCDPISEHNRLYWYRQTLGQGPEFLTYFQNEAQLEKSRLLSDRFSAERPKGSFSTLEIQRTEQGDSAMYLCASSLDPPPMNTEAFFGQGTRLTVV.

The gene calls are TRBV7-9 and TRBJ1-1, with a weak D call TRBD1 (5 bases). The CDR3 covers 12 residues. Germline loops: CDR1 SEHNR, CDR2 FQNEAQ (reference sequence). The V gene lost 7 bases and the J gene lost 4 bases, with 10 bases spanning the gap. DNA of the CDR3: TGTGCCAGCACCCAGGGACGCACTGAAGCTTTCTTT. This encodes CASTQGRTEAFF.

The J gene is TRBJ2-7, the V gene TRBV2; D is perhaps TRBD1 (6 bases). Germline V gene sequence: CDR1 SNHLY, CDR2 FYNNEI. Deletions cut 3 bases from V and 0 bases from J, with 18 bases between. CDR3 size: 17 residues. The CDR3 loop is CASSDRVGQSVSYEQYF. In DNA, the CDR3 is TGTGCCAGCAGTGATAGGGTCGGACAGAGTGTCTCCTACGAGCAGTACTTC.

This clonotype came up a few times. CDR3 sequence: CSATRDLSYEQYF. The CDR3 DNA reads as TGCAGTGCCACCCGGGACCTCTCCTACGAGCAGTACTTC. This chain joins TRBV20-1 and TRBJ2-7; either TRBD1 or TRBD2 may fit D (5 bases each). Looked up from germline, CDR1 is DFQATT and CDR2 is SNEGSKA (reference sequence). V gave up 6 bases and J gave up 0 bases, with 12 bases separating them. The CDR3 is 13 residues long.

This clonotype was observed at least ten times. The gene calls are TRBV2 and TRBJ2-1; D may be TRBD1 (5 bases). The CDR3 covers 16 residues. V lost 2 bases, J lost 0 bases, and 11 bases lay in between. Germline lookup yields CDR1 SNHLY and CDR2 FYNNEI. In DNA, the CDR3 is TGTGCCAGCAGTGAAAGGGGCGCCAGCTCCTACAATGAGCAGTTCTTC. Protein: CASSERGASSYNEQFF.

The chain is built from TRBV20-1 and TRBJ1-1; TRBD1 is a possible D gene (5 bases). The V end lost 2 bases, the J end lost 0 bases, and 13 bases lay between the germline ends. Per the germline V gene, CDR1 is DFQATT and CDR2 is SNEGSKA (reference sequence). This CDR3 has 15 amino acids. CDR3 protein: CSARLPGRLNTEAFF. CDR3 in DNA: TGCAGTGCTAGACTTCCGGGACGGCTGAACACTGAAGCTTTCTTT.

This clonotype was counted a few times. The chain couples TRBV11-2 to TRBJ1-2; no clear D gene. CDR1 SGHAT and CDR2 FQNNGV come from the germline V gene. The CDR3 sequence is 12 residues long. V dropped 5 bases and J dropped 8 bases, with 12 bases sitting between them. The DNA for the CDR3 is TGTGCCAGCAGCCCCCGGGGAGGAGGCTACACCTTC. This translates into CASSPRGGGYTF.

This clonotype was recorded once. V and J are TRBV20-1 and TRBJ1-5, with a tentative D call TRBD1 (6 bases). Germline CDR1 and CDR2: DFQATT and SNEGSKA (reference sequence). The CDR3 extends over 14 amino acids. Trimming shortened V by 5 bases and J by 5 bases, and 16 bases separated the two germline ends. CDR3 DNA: TGCAGTGCTGTCGGGGGGCCCGGGGATCAGCCCCAGCATTTT. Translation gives CSAVGGPGDQPQHF.

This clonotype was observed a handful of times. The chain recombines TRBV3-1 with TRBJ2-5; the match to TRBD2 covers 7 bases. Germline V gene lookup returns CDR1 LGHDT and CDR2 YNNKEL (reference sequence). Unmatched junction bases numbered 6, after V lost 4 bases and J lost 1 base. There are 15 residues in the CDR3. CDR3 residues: CASSPPLAAQETQYF. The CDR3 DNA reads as TGTGCCAGCAGCCCCCCCCTAGCGGCCCAAGAGACCCAGTACTTC.